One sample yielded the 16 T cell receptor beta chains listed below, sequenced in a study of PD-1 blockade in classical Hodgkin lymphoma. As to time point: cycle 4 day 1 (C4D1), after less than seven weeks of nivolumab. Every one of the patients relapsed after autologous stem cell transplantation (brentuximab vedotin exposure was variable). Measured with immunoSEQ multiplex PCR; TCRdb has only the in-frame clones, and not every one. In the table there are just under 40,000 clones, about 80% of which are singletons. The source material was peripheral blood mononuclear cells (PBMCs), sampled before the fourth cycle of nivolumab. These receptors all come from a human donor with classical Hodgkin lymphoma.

The CDR3 nucleotides read TGTGCCAGAAGCTTACTGGACAGTCGAGGCAAGCAGTACTTC. It translates to CARSLLDSRGKQYF. This chain links TRBV5-3 with TRBJ2-7; D may be TRBD1 (6 bases). TRBV5-3 is an ORF, and what it does is uncertain. The CDR3 runs 14 residues. V was cut by 2 bases and J by 8 bases, with 17 bases left in between.

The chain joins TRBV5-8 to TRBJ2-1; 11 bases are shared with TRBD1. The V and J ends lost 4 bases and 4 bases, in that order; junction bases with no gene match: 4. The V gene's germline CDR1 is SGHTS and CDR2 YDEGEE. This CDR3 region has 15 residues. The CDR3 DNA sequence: TGTGCCAGCAGCCACGGGACAGGGGGATACAATGAGCAGTTCTTC. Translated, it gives CASSHGTGGYNEQFF.

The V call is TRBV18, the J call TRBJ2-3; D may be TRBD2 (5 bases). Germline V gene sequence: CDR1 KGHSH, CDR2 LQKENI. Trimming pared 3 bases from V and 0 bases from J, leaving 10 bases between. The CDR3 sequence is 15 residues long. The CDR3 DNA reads TGTGCCAGCTCACCTATGACGGGGAGCACAGATACGCAGTATTTT. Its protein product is CASSPMTGSTDTQYF.

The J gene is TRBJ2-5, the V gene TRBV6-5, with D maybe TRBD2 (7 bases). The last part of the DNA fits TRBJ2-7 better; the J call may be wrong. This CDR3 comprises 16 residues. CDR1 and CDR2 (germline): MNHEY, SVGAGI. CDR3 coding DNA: TGTGCCAGCAGTTACTCGGGGCGGGGGCCTTCCTACGAGCAGTACTTC. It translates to CASSYSGRGPSYEQYF.

The CDR3 nucleotides read TGTGCCATCAGTGGCGGGGGAGCGGGCGGAAACACCATATATTTT. Translation: CAISGGGAGGNTIYF. The chain joins TRBV10-3 to TRBJ1-3, with a tentative D call TRBD1 (5 bases). Germline V gene lookup returns CDR1 ENHRY and CDR2 SYGVKD. V dropped 4 bases and J dropped 4 bases, with 14 bases sitting between them. The CDR3 is 15 amino acids.

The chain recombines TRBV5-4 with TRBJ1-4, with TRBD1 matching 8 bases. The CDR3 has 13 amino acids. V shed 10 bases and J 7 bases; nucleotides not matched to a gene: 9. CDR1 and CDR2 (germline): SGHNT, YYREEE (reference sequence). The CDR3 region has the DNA TGTGCCGGTTCGGACAGGGCGACTGAAAAACTGTTTTTT. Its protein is CAGSDRATEKLFF.

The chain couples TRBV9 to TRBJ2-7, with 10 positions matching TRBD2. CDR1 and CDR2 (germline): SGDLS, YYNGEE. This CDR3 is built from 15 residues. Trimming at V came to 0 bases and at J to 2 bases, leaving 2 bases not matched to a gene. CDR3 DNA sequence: TGTGCCAGCAGCGTAGGTAGCGGGGGGACCTACGAGCAGTACTTC. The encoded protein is CASSVGSGGTYEQYF. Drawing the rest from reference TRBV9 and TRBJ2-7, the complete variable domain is DSGVTQTPKHLITATGQRVTLRCSPRSGDLSVYWYQQSLDQGLQFLIQYYNGEERAKGNILERFSAQQFPDLHSELNLSSLELGDSALYFCASSVGSGGTYEQYFGPGTRLTVT.

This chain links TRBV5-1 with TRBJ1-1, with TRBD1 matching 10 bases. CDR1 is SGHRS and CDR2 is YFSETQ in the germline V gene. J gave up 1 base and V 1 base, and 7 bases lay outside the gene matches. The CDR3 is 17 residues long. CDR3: CASSLRGWDRGNTEAFF. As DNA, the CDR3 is TGCGCCAGCAGCTTGAGGGGTTGGGACAGGGGGAACACTGAAGCTTTCTTT.

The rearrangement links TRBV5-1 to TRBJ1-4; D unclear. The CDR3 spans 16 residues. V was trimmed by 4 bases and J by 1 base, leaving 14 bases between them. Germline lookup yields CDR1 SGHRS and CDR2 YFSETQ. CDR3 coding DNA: TGCGCCAGCAGCCCTGGGTCCGGCGGAACTAATGAAAAACTGTTTTTT. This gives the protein CASSPGSGGTNEKLFF.

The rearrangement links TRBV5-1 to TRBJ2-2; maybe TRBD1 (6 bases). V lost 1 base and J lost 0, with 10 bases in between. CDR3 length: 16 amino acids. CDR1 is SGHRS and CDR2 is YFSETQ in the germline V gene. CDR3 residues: CASSLNRASNTGELFF. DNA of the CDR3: TGCGCCAGCAGCTTGAACAGGGCCTCGAACACCGGGGAGCTGTTTTTT.

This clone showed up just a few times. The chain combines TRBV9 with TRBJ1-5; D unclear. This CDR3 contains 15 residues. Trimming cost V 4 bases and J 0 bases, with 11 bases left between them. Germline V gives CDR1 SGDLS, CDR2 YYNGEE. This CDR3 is CASSTGDISNQPQHF. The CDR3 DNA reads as TGTGCCAGCAGCACCGGAGACATTAGCAATCAGCCCCAGCATTTT.

As DNA, the CDR3 is TGTGCCAGCAGTTTGCTGAGGGAATCACCCCTCCACTTT. Its translation: CASSLLRESPLHF. The J gene is TRBJ1-6, the V gene TRBV28; D uncertain. The CDR3 is made up of 13 amino acids. V shed 3 bases and J shed 10 bases, with 10 bases lying between them. Germline CDR1 MDHEN, CDR2 SYDVKM.

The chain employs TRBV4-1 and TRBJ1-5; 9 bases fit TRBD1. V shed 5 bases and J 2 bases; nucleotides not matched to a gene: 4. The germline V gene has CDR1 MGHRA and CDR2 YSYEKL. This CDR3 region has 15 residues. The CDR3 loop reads CASSYRTGGNQPQHF. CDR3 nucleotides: TGCGCCAGCAGCTATCGGACAGGGGGCAATCAGCCCCAGCATTTT.

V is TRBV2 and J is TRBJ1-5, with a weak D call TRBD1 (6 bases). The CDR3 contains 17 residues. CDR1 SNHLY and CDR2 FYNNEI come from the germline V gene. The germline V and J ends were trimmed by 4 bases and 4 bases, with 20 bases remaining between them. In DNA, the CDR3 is TGTGCCAGCAGTGGGGACCCAACGGGACAATTTAATCAGCCCCAGCATTTT. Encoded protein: CASSGDPTGQFNQPQHF.

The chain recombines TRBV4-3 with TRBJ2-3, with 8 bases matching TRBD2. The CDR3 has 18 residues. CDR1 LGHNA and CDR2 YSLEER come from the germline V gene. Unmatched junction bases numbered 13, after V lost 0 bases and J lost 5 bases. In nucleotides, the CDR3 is TGCGCCAGCAGCCAAGACGTCCTTACGGGGGGGCGGGTAGATACGCAGTATTTT. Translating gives CASSQDVLTGGRVDTQYF.

The DNA for the CDR3 is TGTGCCAGCAGTTTCTCTCCGGGACGGGAAGCTTTCTTT. Its translation: CASSFSPGREAFF. V usage is TRBV27 and J usage is TRBJ1-1; D is possibly TRBD1 (5 bases). The CDR3 totals 13 residues. Deletions cut 3 bases from V and 8 bases from J, with 13 bases between. Germline V CDR1 and CDR2: MNHEY, SMNVEV (reference sequence).